This T cell receptor (beta chain) was profiled in a study of blood T cells in healthy people across ages. Findings and caveats of the study: Donors of long life had a larger count of naive CD4+ cells and greater diversity than aged donors.

The CDR3 is 14 amino acids. V dropped 5 bases and J dropped 1 base, with 12 bases sitting between them. Germline assignment: CDR1 SGHAT and CDR2 FQNNGV. Alongside a J-beta primer mix, a sample-barcoded 5' primer served in a second PCR lasting 7 to 11 cycles. TCRdb used MiXCR to reprocess the 5' RACE reads, holding one entry per CDR3 protein. The table has more than 600,000 distinct CDR3 sequences, 25% seen once. At least 6 micrograms of total RNA were extracted per sample. Turning to this clonotype: Antigen unknown.

The same specimen was also included in a second study, on T cells of mothers and their children. In that study: The output of TCR recombination is shaped by thymic selection similarly in related and unrelated pairs. Microchimeric T cell clones that persisted were not detected.

The genes are TRBV11-2 and TRBJ2-7; possibly TRBD1 for D (5 bases). This TCR was recovered from a boy aged 10-17 years in good health. The sample comprised blood. The CDR3 region is CASSGADSSYEQYF. CDR3 bases: TGTGCCAGCAGCGGCGCCGACAGTTCCTACGAGCAGTACTTC.